Shown below are 11 T cell receptor beta chains from a single sample sequenced in a study of CD8 T cells in Susac syndrome. cDNA came from approximately 0.5 to 1 ug RNA primed by random hexamers. TCRdb analysed the immunoSEQ multiplex PCR reads with MiXCR anew, one entry per CDR3 protein. The sample has approximately 120,000 distinct CDR3 sequences, 90% to 95% seen once. Material for sequencing was CD8+ T cells from PBMCs. The source is a human donor with multiple sclerosis.

The chain carries TRBV16 and TRBJ1-2, with TRBD1 identical over 9 bases. This CDR3 is built from 13 residues. With 4 bases clipped from V and 6 bases from J, the junction kept 3 bases outside the gene matches. Per the germline V gene, CDR1 is KGHSY and CDR2 is FQNENV. In DNA, the CDR3 is TGTGCCAGCAGCCCTGGACAGGGGAATGGCTACACCTTC. This encodes CASSPGQGNGYTF.

The chain is built from TRBV5-6 and TRBJ1-4, with D possibly being TRBD1 (6 bases). Trimming removed 3 bases from V and 5 bases from J, with 14 bases in between. The CDR3 consists of 15 residues. Per the germline V gene, CDR1 is SGHDT and CDR2 is YYEEEE. As DNA, the CDR3 is TGTGCCAGCAGCTATAACAGGGTCGGAAATGAAAAACTGTTTTTT. Translated: CASSYNRVGNEKLFF.

The chain carries TRBV3-1 and TRBJ1-5, with D uncertain. The V gene's germline CDR1 is LGHDT and CDR2 YNNKEL (reference sequence). V was trimmed by 1 base and J by 3 bases, leaving 13 bases between them. This CDR3 is 16 amino acids long. Here the CDR3 reads CASSQGSSRVNQPQHF. The CDR3 bases are TGTGCCAGCAGCCAAGGGTCCAGCCGGGTCAATCAGCCCCAGCATTTT.

This clonotype was seen just once. The chain couples TRBV5-1 to TRBJ2-1; D uncertain. Germline V gene sequence: CDR1 SGHRS, CDR2 YFSETQ. CDR3 length: 12 amino acids. Deletions cut 3 bases from V and 5 bases from J, with 6 bases between. CDR3 residues: CASSYNNNEQFF. The CDR3 nucleotides read TGCGCCAGCAGCTATAATAACAATGAGCAGTTCTTC. Looking up the rest from reference TRBV5-1 and TRBJ2-1 gives the full variable domain: KAGVTQTPRYLIKTRGQQVTLSCSPISGHRSVSWYQQTPGQGLQFLFEYFSETQRNKGNFPGRFSGRQFSNSRSEMNVSTLELGDSALYLCASSYNNNEQFFGPGTRLTVL.

This chain uses TRBV4-1 with TRBJ2-7; D is ambiguous. The germline V gene encodes CDR1 MGHRA and CDR2 YSYEKL. This CDR3 spans 13 amino acids. The V gene lost 4 bases and the J gene lost 1 base, with 8 bases spanning the gap. CDR3 coding DNA: TGCGCCAGCAGCCGAGCTCTTTCCTACGAGCAGTACGTC. It translates to CASSRALSYEQYV.

The chain has TRBV24-1 and TRBJ2-1; D may be TRBD2 (6 bases). The CDR3 contains 16 residues. The germline gives CDR1 KGHDR, CDR2 SFDVKD. Trimming left V 7 bases short and J 0 bases short, with 15 bases between. The DNA of the CDR3 is TGTGCCACCAGAGGAGGGCTGATGGGCTCCTACAATGAGCAGTTCTTC. Residues: CATRGGLMGSYNEQFF.

The chain carries TRBV19 and TRBJ2-5; D possibly uses TRBD1 or TRBD2 (6 bases each). Between the trimmed V and J ends, which lost 3 bases and 2 bases, there was a span of 10 bases. Germline values: CDR1 LNHDA, CDR2 SQIVND (reference sequence). The CDR3 sequence is 14 residues long. CDR3 loop: CASSIRGRQETQYF. The CDR3 nucleotides read TGTGCCAGTAGTATCCGGGGGCGGCAAGAGACCCAGTACTTC. The full variable domain, completed using reference TRBV19 and TRBJ2-5, is DGGITQSPKYLFRKEGQNVTLSCEQNLNHDAMYWYRQDPGQGLRLIYYSQIVNDFQKGDIAEGYSVSREKKESFPLTVTSAQKNPTAFYLCASSIRGRQETQYFGPGTRLLVL.

The genes are TRBV7-6 and TRBJ2-3, with TRBD2 matching over 8 bases. Germline V gene data show CDR1 as SGHVS and CDR2 as FNYEAQ. The CDR3 covers 14 residues. Trimming at V came to 1 base and at J to 6 bases, leaving 3 bases not matched to a gene. The CDR3 is CASSLEAGGDTQYF. CDR3 bases: TGTGCCAGCAGCTTAGAGGCGGGAGGTGATACGCAGTATTTT.

The chain couples TRBV7-2 to TRBJ2-7; D is unresolved. V lost 0 bases and J 4 bases, leaving 13 bases between the germline ends. The CDR3 totals 15 residues. CDR1 and CDR2 (germline): SGHTA, FQGNSA. In DNA, the CDR3 is TGTGCCAGCAGCTTAGCGCCCAGCGACCTATACGAGCAGTACGTC. Translating gives CASSLAPSDLYEQYV.

The chain is built from TRBV15 and TRBJ1-5; 7 positions agree with TRBD1. J was trimmed by 5 bases and V by 3 bases; bases with no gene match: 1. The CDR3 sequence is 13 residues long. Germline CDR1 reads LNHNV; CDR2 reads YYDKDF (reference sequence). The CDR3 DNA reads TGTGCCACCAGCAGCCAGGGGGATCAGCCCCAGCATTTT. Translating it yields CATSSQGDQPQHF.

The CDR3 DNA follows: TGTGCCAGCAGCCCCGGCGGGGGGGTCTATGGCTACACCTTC. Its translation: CASSPGGGVYGYTF. V gene TRBV9 combines with J gene TRBJ1-2, with D possibly being TRBD1 (5 bases). This CDR3 is 14 amino acids long. CDR1 SGDLS and CDR2 YYNGEE come from the germline V gene. Trimming stripped 4 bases from V and 4 bases from J, with 14 bases between.